Shown below are 12 T cell receptor beta chains from a single sample sequenced in a study of shared clonotypes between healthy human individuals. Clones were sequenced by immunoSEQ multiplex PCR, and TCRdb holds only the in-frame ones, with some missing. The data show over a million clones, approximately 78% seen once. The sequenced sample consisted of memory CD4+ T cells from PBMCs. Subset defined: CD45RA-negative fraction. Receptor source: a man in his late teens or twenties in good health. Some clones in this sample may be carry-over from other donors' samples.

The genes are TRBV29-1 and TRBJ1-1; D might be TRBD1 (6 bases). Trimming removed 5 bases at V and 1 base at J, with 14 bases between. The CDR3 covers 14 residues. The V gene's germline CDR1 is SQVTM and CDR2 ANQGSEA. DNA for the CDR3: TGCAGCGTTCGGAACAGACAGGAGAACACTGAAGCTTTCTTT. It translates to CSVRNRQENTEAFF.

The rearrangement links TRBV19 to TRBJ1-2; D perhaps matches TRBD1 (6 bases). V lost 2 bases to trimming and J lost 4 bases, with 20 bases between them. Per germline, CDR1 LNHDA and CDR2 SQIVND (reference sequence). The CDR3 spans 17 residues. The CDR3 loop reads CASSIPLPGHRIYGYTF. As DNA, the CDR3 is TGTGCCAGTAGTATACCTCTGCCGGGACACCGAATCTATGGCTACACCTTC. The full variable domain, with the rest looked up from reference TRBV19 and TRBJ1-2, is DGGITQSPKYLFRKEGQNVTLSCEQNLNHDAMYWYRQDPGQGLRLIYYSQIVNDFQKGDIAEGYSVSREKKESFPLTVTSAQKNPTAFYLCASSIPLPGHRIYGYTFGSGTRLTVV.

J is TRBJ2-7 and V is TRBV9; 10 nucleotides match TRBD2. The CDR3 sequence is 14 residues long. With V trimmed by 2 bases and J by 5 bases, 4 bases remained unmatched. Germline CDR1 and CDR2: SGDLS and YYNGEE. DNA of the CDR3: TGTGCCAGCAGCGTGGAAGGGACTAGCGACGAGCAGTACTTC. It encodes CASSVEGTSDEQYF.

This rearrangement joins TRBV29-1 to TRBJ2-5, with D tentatively TRBD1 (5 bases). The V gene lost 7 bases and the J gene lost 2 bases, with 14 bases spanning the gap. The CDR3 length is 13 residues. Germline V CDR1 and CDR2: SQVTM, ANQGSEA. This CDR3 reads CSGRRTPQETQYF. The DNA of the CDR3 is TGCAGCGGACGTAGGACACCGCAAGAGACCCAGTACTTC.

The chain couples TRBV11-2 to TRBJ2-1, with D tentatively TRBD1 (6 bases). This CDR3 comprises 16 residues. Germline-derived CDR1 and CDR2 are SGHAT and FQNNGV. Trimming removed 3 bases at V and 2 bases at J, with 14 bases between. The DNA of the CDR3 is TGTGCCAGCAGCTTTCGCAGGGGTTTAACCTACAATGAGCAGTTCTTC. It is translated as CASSFRRGLTYNEQFF. Looking up the rest from reference TRBV11-2 and TRBJ2-1 gives the full variable domain: EAGVAQSPRYKIIEKRQSVAFWCNPISGHATLYWYQQILGQGPKLLIQFQNNGVVDDSQLPKDRFSAERLKGVDSTLKIQPAKLEDSAVYLCASSFRRGLTYNEQFFGPGTRLTVL.

The chain combines TRBV19 with TRBJ1-2, with TRBD1 matching 7 bases. The CDR3 covers 13 residues. J was trimmed by 8 bases and V by 6 bases; bases with no gene match: 9. The germline V gene has CDR1 LNHDA and CDR2 SQIVND (reference sequence). The CDR3 DNA is TGTGCCAGTAGAGGCGGGACAGCCTGGGGCTACACCTTC. Translated: CASRGGTAWGYTF. Looking up the rest from reference TRBV19 and TRBJ1-2 gives the full variable domain: DGGITQSPKYLFRKEGQNVTLSCEQNLNHDAMYWYRQDPGQGLRLIYYSQIVNDFQKGDIAEGYSVSREKKESFPLTVTSAQKNPTAFYLCASRGGTAWGYTFGSGTRLTVV.

The table lists this clone with a few counts. This chain joins TRBV5-1 and TRBJ1-1; TRBD1 aligns across 7 bases. Trimming cost V 4 bases and J 3 bases; bases outside gene matches: 6. Germline-derived CDR1 and CDR2 are SGHRS and YFSETQ. This CDR3 comprises 14 residues. The CDR3 DNA reads TGCGCCAGCAGCCAAGGGGGCAGGGACACTGAAGCTTTCTTT. Amino acids: CASSQGGRDTEAFF.

The genes are TRBV7-3 and TRBJ1-2; TRBD1 aligns across 9 bases. The CDR3 is made up of 13 amino acids. From germline, CDR1 is SGHTA and CDR2 FQGTGA. Unmatched junction bases numbered 2, after V lost 5 bases and J lost 4 bases. As DNA, the CDR3 is TGTGCCAGCAGCACGGGACAGGGCTATGGCTACACCTTC. As protein: CASSTGQGYGYTF.

This clone has just a few counts. The chain links TRBV5-1 to TRBJ2-2, with 11 bases matching TRBD2. The length of the CDR3 is 21 residues. With V trimmed by 4 bases and J by 0 bases, 17 bases remained unmatched. The germline V gene has CDR1 SGHRS and CDR2 YFSETQ. CDR3 sequence: CASSPRTSGLHGGTNTGELFF. DNA for the CDR3: TGCGCCAGCAGCCCCCGGACTAGCGGGTTACATGGCGGGACGAACACCGGGGAGCTGTTTTTT. Drawing the rest from reference TRBV5-1 and TRBJ2-2, the complete variable domain is KAGVTQTPRYLIKTRGQQVTLSCSPISGHRSVSWYQQTPGQGLQFLFEYFSETQRNKGNFPGRFSGRQFSNSRSEMNVSTLELGDSALYLCASSPRTSGLHGGTNTGELFFGEGSRLTVL.

For the CDR3, the DNA is TGTGCCAGCAGCCACCCCGCAACTAATGAAAAACTGTTTTTT. Protein sequence: CASSHPATNEKLFF. V gene TRBV6-1 combines with J gene TRBJ1-4, with D unclear. The germline V gene has CDR1 MNHNS and CDR2 SASEGT. Trimming shortened V by 6 bases and J by 0 bases, and 8 bases separated the two germline ends. The CDR3 extends over 14 amino acids.

In nucleotides, the CDR3 is TGTGCCATCAGTGAGTCGATGAGGACAGCCCAAGAGACCCAGTACTTC. It codes for CAISESMRTAQETQYF. V gene TRBV10-3 combines with J gene TRBJ2-5; D is possibly TRBD1 (6 bases). The CDR3 extends over 16 amino acids. Germline values: CDR1 ENHRY, CDR2 SYGVKD. Trimming took 0 bases from V and 1 from J, leaving 12 bases between them.

The chain has TRBV28 and TRBJ2-5; no firm D call. Germline loops: CDR1 MDHEN, CDR2 SYDVKM. Trimming stripped 8 bases from V and 1 base from J, with 8 bases between. The CDR3 is 12 residues long. CDR3 in DNA: TGTGCCAGCCACAGTGCCCAAGAGACCCAGTACTTC. Protein sequence: CASHSAQETQYF.